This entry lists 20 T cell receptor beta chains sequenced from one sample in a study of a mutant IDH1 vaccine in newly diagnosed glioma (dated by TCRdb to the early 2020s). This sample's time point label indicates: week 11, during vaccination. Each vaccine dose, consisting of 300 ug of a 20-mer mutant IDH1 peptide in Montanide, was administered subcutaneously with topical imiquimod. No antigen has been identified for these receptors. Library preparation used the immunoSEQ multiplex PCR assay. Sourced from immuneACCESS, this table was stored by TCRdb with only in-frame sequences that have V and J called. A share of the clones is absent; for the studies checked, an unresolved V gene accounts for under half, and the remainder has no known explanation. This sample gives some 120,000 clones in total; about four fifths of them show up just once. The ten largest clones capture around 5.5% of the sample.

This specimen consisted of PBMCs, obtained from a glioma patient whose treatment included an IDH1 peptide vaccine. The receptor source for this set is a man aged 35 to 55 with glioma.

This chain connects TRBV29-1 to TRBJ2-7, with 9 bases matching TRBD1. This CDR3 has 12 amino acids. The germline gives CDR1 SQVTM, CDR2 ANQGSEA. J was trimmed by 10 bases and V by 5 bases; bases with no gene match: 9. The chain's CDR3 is CSVYGRDREQYF. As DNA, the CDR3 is TGCAGCGTTTACGGCAGGGACAGGGAACAGTACTTC.

CDR3: CASSPSQNTEAFF. CDR3 in DNA: TGTGCCAGCAGCCCCTCCCAAAACACTGAAGCTTTCTTT. The rearrangement links TRBV6-5 to TRBJ1-1, with D unresolved. The CDR3 is 13 residues long. V dropped 6 bases and J dropped 2 bases, with 10 bases sitting between them. The germline V gene encodes CDR1 MNHEY and CDR2 SVGAGI.

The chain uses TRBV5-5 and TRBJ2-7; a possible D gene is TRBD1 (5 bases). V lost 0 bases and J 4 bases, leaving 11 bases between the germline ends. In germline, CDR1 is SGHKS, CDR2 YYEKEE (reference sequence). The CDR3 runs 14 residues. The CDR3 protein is CASSLEVGRYEQYF. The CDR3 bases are TGTGCCAGCAGCTTGGAGGTGGGGCGTTACGAGCAGTACTTC.

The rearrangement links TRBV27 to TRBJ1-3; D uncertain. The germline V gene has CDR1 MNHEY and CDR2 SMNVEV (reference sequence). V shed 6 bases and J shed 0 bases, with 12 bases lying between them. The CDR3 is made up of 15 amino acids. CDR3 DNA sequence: TGTGCCAGCAGAGCGACGGAGAACTCTGGAAACACCATATATTTT. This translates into CASRATENSGNTIYF.

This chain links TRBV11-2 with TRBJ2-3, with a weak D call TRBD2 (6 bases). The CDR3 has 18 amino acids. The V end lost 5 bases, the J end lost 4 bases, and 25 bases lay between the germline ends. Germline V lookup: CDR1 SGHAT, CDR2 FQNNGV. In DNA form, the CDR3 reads TGTGCCAGCAGCCAGGTGACTAGTGAATTATCCATCGCAGATACGCAGTATTTT. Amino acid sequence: CASSQVTSELSIADTQYF.

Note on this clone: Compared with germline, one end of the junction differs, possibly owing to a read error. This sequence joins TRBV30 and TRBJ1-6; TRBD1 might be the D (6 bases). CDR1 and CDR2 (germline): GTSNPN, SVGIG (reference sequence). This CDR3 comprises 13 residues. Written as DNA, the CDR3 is TGTGCCAGGAGGGGGGGTGGTAATTCACCCCTCCACTTT. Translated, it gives CARRGGGNSPLHF. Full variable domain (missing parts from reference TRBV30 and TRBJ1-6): SQTIHQWPATLVQPVGSPLSLECTVEGTSNPNLYWYRQAAGRGLQLLFYSVGIGQISSEVPQNLSASRPQDRQFILSSKKLLLSDSGFYLCARRGGGNSPLHFGNGTRLTVT.

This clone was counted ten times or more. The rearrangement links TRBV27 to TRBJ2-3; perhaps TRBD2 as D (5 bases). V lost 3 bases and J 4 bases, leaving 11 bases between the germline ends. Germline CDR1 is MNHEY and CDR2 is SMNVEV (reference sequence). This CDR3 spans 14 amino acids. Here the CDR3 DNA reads TGTGCCAGCAGTTTCCGCCCCGGGGCAGATACGCAGTATTTT. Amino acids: CASSFRPGADTQYF.

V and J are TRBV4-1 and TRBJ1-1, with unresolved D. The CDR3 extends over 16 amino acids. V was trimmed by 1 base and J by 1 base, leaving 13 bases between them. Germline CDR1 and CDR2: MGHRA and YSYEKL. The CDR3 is CASSQGERAGNTEAFF. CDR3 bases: TGCGCCAGCAGCCAAGGCGAGAGGGCGGGGAACACTGAAGCTTTCTTT.

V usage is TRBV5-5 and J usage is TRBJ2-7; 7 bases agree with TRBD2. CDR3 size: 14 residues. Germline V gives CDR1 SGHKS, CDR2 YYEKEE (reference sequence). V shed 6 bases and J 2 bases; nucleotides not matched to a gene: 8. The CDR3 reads CASTRGLEAYEQYF. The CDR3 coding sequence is TGTGCCAGCACCCGCGGACTAGAGGCCTACGAGCAGTACTTC.

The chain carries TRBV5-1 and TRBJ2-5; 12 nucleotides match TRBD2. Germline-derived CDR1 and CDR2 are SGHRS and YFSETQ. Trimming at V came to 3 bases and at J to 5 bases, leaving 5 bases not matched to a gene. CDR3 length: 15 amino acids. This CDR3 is CASSSGLAGWETQYF. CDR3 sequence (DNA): TGCGCCAGCAGCTCTGGACTAGCGGGGTGGGAGACCCAGTACTTC.

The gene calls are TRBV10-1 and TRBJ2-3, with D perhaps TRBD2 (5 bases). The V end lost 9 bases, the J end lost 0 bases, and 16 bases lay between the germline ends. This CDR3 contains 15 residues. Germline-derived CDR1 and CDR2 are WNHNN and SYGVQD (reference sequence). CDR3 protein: CASSLTGISTDTQYF. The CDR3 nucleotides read TGCGCCAGTTCACTGACCGGGATCAGCACAGATACGCAGTATTTT.

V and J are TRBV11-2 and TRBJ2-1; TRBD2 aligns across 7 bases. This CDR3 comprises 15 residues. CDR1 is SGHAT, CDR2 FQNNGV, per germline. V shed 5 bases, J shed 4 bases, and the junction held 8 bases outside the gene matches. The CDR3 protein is CASSPSGSGYNEQFF. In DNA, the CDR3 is TGTGCCAGCAGCCCTAGCGGATCTGGGTACAATGAGCAGTTCTTC.

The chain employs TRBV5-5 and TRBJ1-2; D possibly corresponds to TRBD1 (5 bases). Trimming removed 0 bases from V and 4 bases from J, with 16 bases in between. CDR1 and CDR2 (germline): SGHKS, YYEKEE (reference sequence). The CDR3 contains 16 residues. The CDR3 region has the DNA TGTGCCAGCAGCTTGGCGGGGCAGGACAAACTCTATGGCTACACCTTC. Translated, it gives CASSLAGQDKLYGYTF.

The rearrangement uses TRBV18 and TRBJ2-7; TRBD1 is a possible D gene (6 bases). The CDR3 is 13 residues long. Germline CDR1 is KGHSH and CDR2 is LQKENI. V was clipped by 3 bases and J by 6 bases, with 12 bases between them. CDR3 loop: CASSPYRVPEQYF. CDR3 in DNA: TGTGCCAGCTCACCCTACAGGGTTCCCGAGCAGTACTTC.

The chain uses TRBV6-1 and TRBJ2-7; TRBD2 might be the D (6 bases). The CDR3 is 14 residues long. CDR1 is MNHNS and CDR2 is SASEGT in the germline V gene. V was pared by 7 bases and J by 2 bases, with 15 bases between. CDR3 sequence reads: CASNSGLSPYEQYF. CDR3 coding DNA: TGTGCCAGCAACTCGGGACTCTCCCCCTACGAGCAGTACTTC.

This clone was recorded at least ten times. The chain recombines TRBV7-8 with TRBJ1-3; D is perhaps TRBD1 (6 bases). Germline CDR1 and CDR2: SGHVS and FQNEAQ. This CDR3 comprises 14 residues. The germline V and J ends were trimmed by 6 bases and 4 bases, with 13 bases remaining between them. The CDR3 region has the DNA TGTGCCAGCAGGCAAACAGGGAGGGGAAACACCATATATTTT. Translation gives CASRQTGRGNTIYF. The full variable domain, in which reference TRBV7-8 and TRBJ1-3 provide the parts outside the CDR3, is GAGVSQSPRYKVAKRGQDVALRCDPISGHVSLFWYQQALGQGPEFLTYFQNEAQLDKSGLPSDRFFAERPEGSVSTLKIQRTQQEDSAVYLCASRQTGRGNTIYFGEGSWLTVV.

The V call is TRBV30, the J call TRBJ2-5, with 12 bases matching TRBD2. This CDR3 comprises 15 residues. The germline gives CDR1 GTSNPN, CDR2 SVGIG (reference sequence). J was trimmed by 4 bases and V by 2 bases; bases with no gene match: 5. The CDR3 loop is CAWSPLTSGRETQYF. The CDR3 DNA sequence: TGTGCCTGGAGTCCCCTGACTAGCGGGAGAGAGACCCAGTACTTC.

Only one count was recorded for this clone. CDR3 in DNA: TGTGCCAGGTCCCGCGGAACTAACTATGGCTACACCTTC. This codes for CARSRGTNYGYTF. The chain recombines TRBV6-1 with TRBJ1-2; D is uncertain. Per germline, CDR1 MNHNS and CDR2 SASEGT. Trimming removed 9 bases from V and 0 bases from J, with 11 bases in between. The CDR3 contains 13 residues.

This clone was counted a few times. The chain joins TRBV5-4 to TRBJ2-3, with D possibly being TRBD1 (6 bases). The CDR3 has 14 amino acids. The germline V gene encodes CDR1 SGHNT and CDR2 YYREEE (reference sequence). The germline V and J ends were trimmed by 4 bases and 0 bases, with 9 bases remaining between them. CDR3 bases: TGTGCCAGCAGCACCGGACAGAGCACAGATACGCAGTATTTT. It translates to CASSTGQSTDTQYF.

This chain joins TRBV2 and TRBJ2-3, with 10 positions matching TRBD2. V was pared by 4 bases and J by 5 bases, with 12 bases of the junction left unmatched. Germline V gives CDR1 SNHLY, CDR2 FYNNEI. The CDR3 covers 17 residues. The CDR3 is CASSGFLAGVFGDTQYF. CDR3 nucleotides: TGTGCCAGCAGTGGATTTCTAGCGGGGGTCTTCGGAGATACGCAGTATTTT.